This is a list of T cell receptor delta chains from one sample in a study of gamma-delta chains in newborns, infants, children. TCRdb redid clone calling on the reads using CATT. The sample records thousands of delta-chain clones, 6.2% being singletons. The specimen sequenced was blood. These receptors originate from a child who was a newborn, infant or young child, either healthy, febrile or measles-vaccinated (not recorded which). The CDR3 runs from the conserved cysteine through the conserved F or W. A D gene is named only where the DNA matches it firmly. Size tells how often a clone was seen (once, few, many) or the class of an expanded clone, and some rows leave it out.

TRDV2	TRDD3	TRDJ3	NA	CACDILGDMSPWDTRQMFF	TGTGCCTGTGACATCCTGGGGGATATGTCGCCCTGGGACACCCGACAGATGTTTTTC
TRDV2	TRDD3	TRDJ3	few	CACDPVLGDTSWDTRQMFF	TGTGCCTGTGACCCCGTACTGGGGGATACGTCATGGGACACCCGACAGATGTTTTTC
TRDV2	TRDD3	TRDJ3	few	CACDHWGIRSWDTRQMFF	TGTGCCTGTGATCACTGGGGGATTCGCTCCTGGGACACCCGACAGATGTTTTTC
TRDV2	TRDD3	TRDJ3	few	CACDTGGYLSSWDTRQMFF	TGTGCCTGTGACACTGGGGGATACCTTAGCTCCTGGGACACCCGACAGATGTTTTTC
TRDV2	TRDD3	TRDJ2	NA	CACDPLGGGYDGALAAQLFF	TGTGCCTGTGACCCCTTAGGGGGGGGATATGACGGGGCTTTGGCAGCACAACTCTTCTTT
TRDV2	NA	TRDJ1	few	CACDAIRPSADKLIF	TGTGCCTGTGACGCTATACGGCCCTCCGCCGATAAACTCATCTTT
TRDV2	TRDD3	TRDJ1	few	CACDTVGGFRTYTDKLIF	TGTGCCTGTGACACCGTAGGGGGATTTAGAACGTACACCGATAAACTCATCTTT
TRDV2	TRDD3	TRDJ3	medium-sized	CACDTVLGDPLSWDTRQMFF	TGTGCCTGTGACACCGTACTGGGGGATCCCCTCTCCTGGGACACCCGACAGATGTTTTTC
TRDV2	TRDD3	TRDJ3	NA	CACDTLLGDSSWDTRQMFF	TGTGCCTGTGACACCTTGCTGGGGGATAGCTCCTGGGACACCCGACAGATGTTTTTC
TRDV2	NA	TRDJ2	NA	CACDTWGALTAQLFF	TGTGCCTGTGACACTTGGGGAGCTTTGACAGCACAACTCTTCTTT
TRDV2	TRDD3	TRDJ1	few	CACDTGRWGIQGDKLIF	TGTGCCTGTGACACTGGAAGATGGGGGATACAAGGCGATAAACTCATCTTT
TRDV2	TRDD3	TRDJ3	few	CACDTGGYLGDCDTRQMFF	TGTGCCTGTGACACTGGGGGATATCTCGGCGACTGTGACACCCGACAGATGTTTTTC
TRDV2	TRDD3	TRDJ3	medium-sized	CACDTLLGDSWDTRQMFF	TGTGCCTGTGACACCTTACTGGGGGACTCCTGGGACACCCGACAGATGTTTTTC
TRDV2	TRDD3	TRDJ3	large	CACDTGGYSWDTRQMFF	TGTGCCTGTGACACTGGGGGATACTCCTGGGACACCCGACAGATGTTTTTC
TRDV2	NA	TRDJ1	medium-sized	CACDSLRPGVPYTDKLIF	TGTGCCTGTGACTCCCTTCGTCCTGGGGTTCCGTACACCGATAAACTCATCTTT
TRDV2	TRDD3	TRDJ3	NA	CACDTGDTFSWDTRQMFF	TGTGCCTGTGACACCGGGGATACCTTTTCCTGGGACACCCGACAGATGTTTTTC
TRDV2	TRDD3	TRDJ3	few	CACDVLGDSWDTRQMFF	TGTGCCTGCGACGTACTGGGGGACTCCTGGGACACCCGACAGATGTTTTTC
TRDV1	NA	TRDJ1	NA	CALGGPVSVAAPTIGTDKLIF	TGTGCTCTTGGGGGCCCCGTCTCCGTTGCTGCTCCCACGATCGGGACCGATAAACTCATCTTT
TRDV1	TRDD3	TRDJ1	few	CALGEESFPLRGDTAGADKLIF	TGTGCTCTTGGGGAAGAAAGCTTCCCCCTTCGGGGGGATACGGCCGGGGCCGATAAACTCATCTTT
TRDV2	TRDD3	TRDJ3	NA	CACDTVGDRGWDTRQMFF	TGTGCCTGTGACACCGTGGGGGATAGAGGCTGGGACACCCGACAGATGTTTTTC
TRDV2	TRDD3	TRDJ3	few	CACDPLVGDTRQMFF	TGTGCCTGTGACCCGCTGGTGGGGGATACCCGACAGATGTTTTTC
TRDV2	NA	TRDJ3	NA	CACDLLGSWDTRQMFF	TGTGCCTGTGACTTACTGGGCTCCTGGGACACCCGACAGATGTTTTTC
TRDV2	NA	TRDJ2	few	CACDTLSVHLTAQLFF	TGTGCCTGTGACACTCTTTCGGTACATTTGACAGCACAACTCTTCTTT
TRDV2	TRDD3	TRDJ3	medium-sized	CACDPVLGDTNWDTRQMFF	TGTGCCTGTGACCCCGTACTGGGGGATACTAACTGGGACACCCGACAGATGTTTTTC
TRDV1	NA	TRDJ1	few	CALGDFGSGEDKLIF	TGTGCTCTTGGGGATTTCGGGTCGGGGGAGGATAAACTCATCTTT
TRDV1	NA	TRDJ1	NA	CALGEVRKKGTRDTDKLIF	TGTGCTCTTGGGGAAGTCAGGAAAAAGGGTACGCGGGACACCGATAAGCTCATCTTT
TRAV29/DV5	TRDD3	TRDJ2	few	CAASGANWGKALTAQLFF	TGTGCAGCAAGCGGAGCTAACTGGGGGAAAGCTTTGACAGCACAACTCTTCTTT